These T cell receptor beta chains were read from a single sample in a study of blood T cell repertoires in COVID-19. The data were produced by immunoSEQ multiplex PCR, yet TCRdb's version contains in-frame clones alone and is incomplete. The sample lists 150,000 to 200,000 clones; about nine tenths were seen once. Sequenced sample: PBMCs or T cells enriched from blood (not recorded which). The source is a woman under 30 who had recovered from COVID-19. Both conserved end residues are part of each CDR3. A D gene is named only where the DNA matches it firmly. The size field is filled for only some rows; it gives once, few, many or a size class.

D	size	V	J	DNA	CDR3
TRBD1	once	TRBV20-1	TRBJ1-1	TGCAGTGCTAGTGAGACAGGGGGCTTGTACACTGAAGCTTTCTTT	CSASETGGLYTEAFF
TRBD2	.	TRBV27	TRBJ2-7	TGTGCCAGCAGTTCCGCCGGGACTAGCGTCTACGAGCAGTACTTC	CASSSAGTSVYEQYF
.	.	TRBV5-1	TRBJ2-2	TGCGCCAGCAGCTTTATGACAGACACCACCGGGGAGCTGTTTTTT	CASSFMTDTTGELFF
TRBD2	.	TRBV5-4	TRBJ2-1	TGTGCCAGCAGCGTAGGACTAGCGGCAAATGAGCAGTTCTTC	CASSVGLAANEQFF
TRBD1	.	TRBV9	TRBJ2-7	TGTGCCAGCAGCGTAGCCGGGACAGGGAACTACGAGCAGTACTTC	CASSVAGTGNYEQYF
.	.	TRBV28	TRBJ2-7	TGTGCCAGCAGTTTCGGGGGATACAACGAGCAGTACTTC	CASSFGGYNEQYF
TRBD1	.	TRBV11-1	TRBJ2-3	TGTGCCAGCAGCGAATACGGACAGGAGGTAGATACGCAGTATTTT	CASSEYGQEVDTQYF
.	few	TRBV19	TRBJ1-4	TGTGCCAGTAGTCCCTACGGTGGGGGCCGTGAGGAAAAACTGTTTTTT	CASSPYGGGREEKLFF
TRBD1	.	TRBV5-1	TRBJ1-5	TGCGCCAGCAGCTTGACAGGGGAAAGACAGCCCCAGCATTTT	CASSLTGERQPQHF
TRBD2	.	TRBV5-4	TRBJ2-1	TGTGCCAGCAGCTCCGGGACTAGCGGGGGGAGGTACAATGAGCAGTTCTTC	CASSSGTSGGRYNEQFF
.	.	TRBV9	TRBJ2-7	TGTGCCAGCAGCGTTGGTACAGGCCCCTCCTACGAGCAGTACTTC	CASSVGTGPSYEQYF
.	.	TRBV7-3	TRBJ2-7	TGTGCCAGCAGCACTGTCGAGCAGTACTTC	CASSTVEQYF
.	.	TRBV6-1	TRBJ2-1	TGTGCCAGCAGTGAAGCCTGGACGATAGGGGATGAGCAGTTCTTC	CASSEAWTIGDEQFF
TRBD2	.	TRBV28	TRBJ2-3	TGTGCCAGCAGTTTCGGCGGGAGTGGAAACACAGATACGCAGTATTTT	CASSFGGSGNTDTQYF
.	once	TRBV6-5	TRBJ1-5	TGTGCCAGCAGCGGGACAATCCTTCAGCCCCAGCATTTT	CASSGTILQPQHF
TRBD2	.	TRBV18	TRBJ2-7	TGTGCCAGCTCACGTGCGGGAGGCAGCGAGCAGTACTTC	CASSRAGGSEQYF
TRBD1	.	TRBV18	TRBJ1-3	TGTGCCAGCTCCCCTACCAGGCCCGGGACAGGCTCTGGAAACACCATATATTTT	CASSPTRPGTGSGNTIYF
TRBD1	.	TRBV27	TRBJ2-7	TGTGCCAGCGCCCCGGGACAGAGAATCTACGAGCAGTACTTC	CASAPGQRIYEQYF
.	.	TRBV7-2	TRBJ2-3	TGTGCCAGCAGCAGGGGCCGAGCCACGGCAGATACGCAGTATTTT	CASSRGRATADTQYF
TRBD2	.	TRBV4-1	TRBJ2-7	TGCGCCAGCAGCTCGTTTAGCGGGGGGACCACCGACGAGCAGTACTTC	CASSSFSGGTTDEQYF
TRBD2	.	TRBV29-1	TRBJ2-5	TGCAGCGTTGTGCCTAGCGGGGGGACCCAGTACTTC	CSVVPSGGTQYF
TRBD2	.	TRBV28	TRBJ2-5	TGTGCCAGCAGTCCGGCGGGAGAAGAAGAGACCCAGTACTTC	CASSPAGEEETQYF
.	.	TRBV10-1	TRBJ2-5	TGCGCCAGCAGTGAAACAGGGTATCAAGAGACCCAGTACTTC	CASSETGYQETQYF
.	.	TRBV4-3	TRBJ2-7	TGCGCCAGCAGCCCGGGTGGGACTGACGACTCCTACGAGCAGTACTTC	CASSPGGTDDSYEQYF
TRBD2	.	TRBV3-1/TRBV3-2	TRBJ2-7	TGTGCCAGCAGCCACGTGGGACTAGCGGGAGGAAGGGAGCAGTACTTC	CASSHVGLAGGREQYF
TRBD2	.	TRBV24-1	TRBJ2-1	TGTGCCACCAGTGATTCGCACGGACTAGCGGGGATGCAGTCCTACAATGAGCAGTTCTTC	CATSDSHGLAGMQSYNEQFF